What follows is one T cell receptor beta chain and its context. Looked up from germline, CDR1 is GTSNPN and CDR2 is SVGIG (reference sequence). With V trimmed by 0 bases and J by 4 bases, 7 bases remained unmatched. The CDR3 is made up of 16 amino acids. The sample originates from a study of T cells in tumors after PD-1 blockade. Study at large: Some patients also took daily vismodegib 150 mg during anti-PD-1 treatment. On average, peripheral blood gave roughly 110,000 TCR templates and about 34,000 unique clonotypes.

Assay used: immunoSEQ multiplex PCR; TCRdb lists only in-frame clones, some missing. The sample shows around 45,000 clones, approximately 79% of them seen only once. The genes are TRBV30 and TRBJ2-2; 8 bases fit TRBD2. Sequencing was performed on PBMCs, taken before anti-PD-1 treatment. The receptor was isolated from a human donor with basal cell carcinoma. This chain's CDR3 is CAWSVPGGGFTGELFF. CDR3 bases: TGTGCCTGGAGTGTACCCGGGGGGGGCTTCACCGGGGAGCTGTTTTTT.